Reported below is one TCR beta chain. No cognate antigen has been identified for it. It has no much larger one-base neighbor in the sample; base qualities were not kept. This sample stems from a study of blood T cell repertoires in COVID-19 (dated by TCRdb to the early 2020s). Regarding the research as a whole: Samples from collaborators originated in the United States, Italy and Spain and spanned both the acute and convalescent phases of COVID-19. The prospective study material was composed of cDNA or gDNA derived from T cells, B-cell-depleted T cells, or PBMCs. The dataset comprised deeply sampled blood TCRbeta repertoires from subjects exposed to, actively infected with, or recovered from COVID-19. The repertoires were made available in a free public database intended to serve as a resource for research on the immune response to SARS-CoV-2. The samples were drawn from two sources: the first 160 participants of the ongoing ImmuneRACE study, and 1,000 to 1,500 subjects contributed by 6 global collaborators. The sample metadata nearly always contained a de-identified subject ID, COVID-19 status, age in years and sex. Where available, HLA class I and class II types were taken from metadata supplied by the sample provider and were not determined by assay-based typing. Broad study findings and their caveats: The amount of clinical and demographic metadata varied by source and participant and was provided uncurated.

Collaborating institutions collected whole blood in K2EDTA tubes following their own protocols. For TCRbeta analysis, collaborators shipped samples in one of three forms: frozen whole blood, isolated PBMCs, or DNA extracted from either of those sample types. The immunoSEQ Assay, a bias-controlled multiplex PCR, was used to amplify TCRbeta CDR3 regions from genomic DNA. As for how the authors treated the data: The number of nucleated cells in each sample was estimated by amplification of reference gene primers within the assay. Sequence reads were collapsed and filtered to measure the absolute abundance of every unique TCRbeta CDR3 rearrangement. For each sample, productive Simpson clonality was calculated as the square root of Simpson's diversity index over productive rearrangements. Not all clones reach the TCRdb copy of this immuneACCESS table, which keeps in-frame sequences only. Checked studies attribute under half of the gap to unresolved V genes and leave the rest unexplained. The DNA gave D and trimming, while V, J and clone size come from that table. This sample comprises 40,000 to 55,000 clones, around 89% of them detected only once. About 14% of the sample belongs to the ten largest clones.

CDR1 and CDR2 were assigned from the germline V gene as SGHDT and YYEEEE. V ends up 3 bases short and J 8 bases short, with an unmatched junction base count of 5. CDR3 length: 14 amino acids, cysteine to phenylalanine. CDR3 DNA only is kept here, 42 bases in frame from base 1. The source of this sequence is a man in his 70s with active COVID-19. Source material: peripheral blood. The chain was built from TRBV5-6 and TRBJ1-4; 9 nucleotides in the junction match TRBD1. The CDR3 reads as follows: CASSWGQGGEKLFF. The nucleotide sequence reads TGTGCCAGCAGCTGGGGACAGGGAGGGGAAAAACTGTTTTTT.